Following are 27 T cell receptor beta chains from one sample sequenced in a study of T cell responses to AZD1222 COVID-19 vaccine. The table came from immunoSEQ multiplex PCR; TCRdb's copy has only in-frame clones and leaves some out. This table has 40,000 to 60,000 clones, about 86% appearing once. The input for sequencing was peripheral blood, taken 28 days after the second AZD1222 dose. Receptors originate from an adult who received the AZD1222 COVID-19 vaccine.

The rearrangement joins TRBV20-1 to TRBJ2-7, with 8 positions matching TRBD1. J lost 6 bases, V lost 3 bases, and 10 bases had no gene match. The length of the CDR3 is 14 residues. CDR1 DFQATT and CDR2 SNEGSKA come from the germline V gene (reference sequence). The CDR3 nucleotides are TGCAGTGCTAGTCTCCGGCAGGGGGCTGGCGAGCAGTACTTC. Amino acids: CSASLRQGAGEQYF.

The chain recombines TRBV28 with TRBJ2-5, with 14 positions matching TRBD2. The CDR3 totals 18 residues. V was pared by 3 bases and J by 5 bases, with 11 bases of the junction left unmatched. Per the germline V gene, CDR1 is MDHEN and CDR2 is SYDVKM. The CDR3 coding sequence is TGTGCCAGCAGTTTCGCCGGGACTAGCGGGAGTCTGGGGGAGACCCAGTACTTC. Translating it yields CASSFAGTSGSLGETQYF. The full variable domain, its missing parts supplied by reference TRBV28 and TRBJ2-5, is DVKVTQSSRYLVKRTGEKVFLECVQDMDHENMFWYRQDPGLGLRLIYFSYDVKMKEKGDIPEGYSVSREKKERFSLILESASTNQTSMYLCASSFAGTSGSLGETQYFGPGTRLLVL.

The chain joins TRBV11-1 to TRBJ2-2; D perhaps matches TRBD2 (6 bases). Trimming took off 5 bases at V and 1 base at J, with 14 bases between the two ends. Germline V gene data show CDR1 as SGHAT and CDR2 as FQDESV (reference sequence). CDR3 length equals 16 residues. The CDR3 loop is CASSPRERVNTGELFF. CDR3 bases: TGTGCCAGCAGCCCCCGCGAGCGGGTGAACACCGGGGAGCTGTTTTTT.

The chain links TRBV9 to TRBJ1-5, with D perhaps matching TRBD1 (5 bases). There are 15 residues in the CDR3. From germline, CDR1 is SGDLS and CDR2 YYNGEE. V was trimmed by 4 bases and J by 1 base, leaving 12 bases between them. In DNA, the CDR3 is TGTGCCAGCAGCATTGGGTGGGGGAGCAATCAGCCCCAGCATTTT. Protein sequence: CASSIGWGSNQPQHF.

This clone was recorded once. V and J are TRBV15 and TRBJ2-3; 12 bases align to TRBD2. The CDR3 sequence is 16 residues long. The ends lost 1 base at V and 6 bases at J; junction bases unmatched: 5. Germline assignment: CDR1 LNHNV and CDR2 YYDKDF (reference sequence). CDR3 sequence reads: CATSRVLAGGADTQYF. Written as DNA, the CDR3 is TGTGCCACCAGCAGAGTACTAGCGGGAGGCGCGGATACGCAGTATTTT.

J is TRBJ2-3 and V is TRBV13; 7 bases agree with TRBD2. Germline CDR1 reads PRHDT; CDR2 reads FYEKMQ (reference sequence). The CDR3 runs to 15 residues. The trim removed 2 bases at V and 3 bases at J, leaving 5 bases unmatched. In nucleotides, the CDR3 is TGTGCCAGCAGCTTAATGGCTAGCGGTACAGATACGCAGTATTTT. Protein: CASSLMASGTDTQYF.

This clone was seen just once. CDR3 loop: CASSLEAHEQYF. The CDR3 DNA reads TGCGCCAGCAGCTTGGAGGCCCACGAGCAGTACTTC. This chain links TRBV5-1 with TRBJ2-7, with unresolved D. CDR3 length: 12 amino acids. Germline V gives CDR1 SGHRS, CDR2 YFSETQ. Trimming stripped 0 bases from V and 5 bases from J, with 6 bases between.

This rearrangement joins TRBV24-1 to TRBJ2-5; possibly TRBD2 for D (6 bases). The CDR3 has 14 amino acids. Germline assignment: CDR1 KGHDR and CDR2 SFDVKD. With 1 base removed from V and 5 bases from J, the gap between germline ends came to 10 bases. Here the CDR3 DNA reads TGTGCCACCAGTGATTTAAGGGACTTTGAGACCCAGTACTTC. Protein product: CATSDLRDFETQYF.

CDR3 amino acids: CASRAGTTNEQFF. CDR3 coding DNA: TGTGCCAGCAGAGCCGGGACAACGAATGAGCAGTTCTTC. The chain employs TRBV6-6 and TRBJ2-1, with TRBD1 as a possible D gene (6 bases). Germline-derived CDR1 and CDR2 are MNHNY and SVGAGI (reference sequence). The CDR3 consists of 13 residues. V was cut by 6 bases and J by 7 bases, with 13 bases left in between.

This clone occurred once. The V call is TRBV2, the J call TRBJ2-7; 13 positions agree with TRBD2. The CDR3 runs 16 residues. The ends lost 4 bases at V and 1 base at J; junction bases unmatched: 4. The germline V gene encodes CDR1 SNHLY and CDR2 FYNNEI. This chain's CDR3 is CASSGGGLAGSYEQYF. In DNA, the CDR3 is TGTGCCAGCAGTGGGGGGGGACTAGCGGGATCCTACGAGCAGTACTTC.

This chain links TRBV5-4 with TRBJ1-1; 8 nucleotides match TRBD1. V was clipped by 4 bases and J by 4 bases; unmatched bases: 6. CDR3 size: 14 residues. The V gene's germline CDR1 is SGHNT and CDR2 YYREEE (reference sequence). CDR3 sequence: CASSSTGGSTEAFF. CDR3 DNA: TGTGCCAGCAGCAGTACAGGGGGGAGCACTGAAGCTTTCTTT.

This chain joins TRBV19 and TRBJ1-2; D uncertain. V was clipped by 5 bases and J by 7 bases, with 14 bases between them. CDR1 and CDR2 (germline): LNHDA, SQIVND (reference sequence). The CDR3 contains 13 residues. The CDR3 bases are TGTGCCAGTAGTCAAACGGCCTTTTTTGGCTACACCTTC. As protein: CASSQTAFFGYTF.

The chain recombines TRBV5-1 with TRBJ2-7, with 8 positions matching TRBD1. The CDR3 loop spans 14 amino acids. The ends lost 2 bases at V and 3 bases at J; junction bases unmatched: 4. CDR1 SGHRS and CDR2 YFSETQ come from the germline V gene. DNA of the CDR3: TGCGCCAGCAGCTTTCAGGGGGCTATCTACGAGCAGTACTTC. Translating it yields CASSFQGAIYEQYF.

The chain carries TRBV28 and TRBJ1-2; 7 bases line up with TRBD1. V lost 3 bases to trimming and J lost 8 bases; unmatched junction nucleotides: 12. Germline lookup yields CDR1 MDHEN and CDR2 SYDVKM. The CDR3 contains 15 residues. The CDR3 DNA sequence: TGTGCCAGCAGTTTCTCGGGGGGATACAGGGGCGGCTACACCTTC. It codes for CASSFSGGYRGGYTF.

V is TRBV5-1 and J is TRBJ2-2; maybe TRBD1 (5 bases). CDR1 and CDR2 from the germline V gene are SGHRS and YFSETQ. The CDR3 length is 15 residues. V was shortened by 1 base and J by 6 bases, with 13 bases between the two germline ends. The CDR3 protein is CASSLSPGQSGELFF. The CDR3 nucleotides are TGCGCCAGCAGCTTGAGCCCAGGGCAGTCCGGGGAGCTGTTTTTT.

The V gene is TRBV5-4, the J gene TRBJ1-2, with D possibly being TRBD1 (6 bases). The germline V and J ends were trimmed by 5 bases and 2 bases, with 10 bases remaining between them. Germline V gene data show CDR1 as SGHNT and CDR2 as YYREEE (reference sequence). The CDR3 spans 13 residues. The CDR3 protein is CASRGGGNYGYTF. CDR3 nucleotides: TGTGCCAGCAGAGGGGGAGGGAACTATGGCTACACCTTC.

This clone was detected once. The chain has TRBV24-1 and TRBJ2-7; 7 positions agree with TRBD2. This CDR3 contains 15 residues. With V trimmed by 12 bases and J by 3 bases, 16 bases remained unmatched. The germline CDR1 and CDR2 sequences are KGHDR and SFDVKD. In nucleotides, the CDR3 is TGTGCCCCTCCGCGGGGCGTTGGCGGGAGCTACGAGCAGTACTTC. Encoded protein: CAPPRGVGGSYEQYF.

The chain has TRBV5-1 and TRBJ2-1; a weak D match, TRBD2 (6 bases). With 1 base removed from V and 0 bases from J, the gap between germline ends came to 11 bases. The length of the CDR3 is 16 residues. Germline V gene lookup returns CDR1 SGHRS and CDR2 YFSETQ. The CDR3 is CASSLRGLSSYNEQFF. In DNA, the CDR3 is TGCGCCAGCAGCTTGCGGGGACTGAGCTCCTACAATGAGCAGTTCTTC.

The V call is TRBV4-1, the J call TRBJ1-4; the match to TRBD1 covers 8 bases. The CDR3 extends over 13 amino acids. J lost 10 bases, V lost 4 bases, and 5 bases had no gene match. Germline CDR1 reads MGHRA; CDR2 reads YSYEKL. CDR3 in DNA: TGCGCCAGCAGCCCGGACAGGGTGGGAAAACTGTTTTTT. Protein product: CASSPDRVGKLFF.

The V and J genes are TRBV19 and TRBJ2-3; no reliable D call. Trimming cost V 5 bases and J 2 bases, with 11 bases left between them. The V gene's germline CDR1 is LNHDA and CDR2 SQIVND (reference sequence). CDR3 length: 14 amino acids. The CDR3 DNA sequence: TGTGCCAGTAGTTATGGTAGACCCACAGATACGCAGTATTTT. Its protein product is CASSYGRPTDTQYF.

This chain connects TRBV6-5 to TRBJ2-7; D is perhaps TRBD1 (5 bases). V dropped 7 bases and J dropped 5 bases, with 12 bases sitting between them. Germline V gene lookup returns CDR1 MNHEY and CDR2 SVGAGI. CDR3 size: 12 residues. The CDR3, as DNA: TGTGCCAGCACCAAAACAGGTGACGAGCAGTACTTC. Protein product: CASTKTGDEQYF.

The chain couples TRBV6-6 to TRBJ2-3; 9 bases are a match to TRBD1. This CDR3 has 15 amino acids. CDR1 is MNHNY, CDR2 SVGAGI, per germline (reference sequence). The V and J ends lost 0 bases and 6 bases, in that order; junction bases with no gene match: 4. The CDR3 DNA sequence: TGTGCCAGCAGTTACTCACAAGACAGGGGGGATACGCAGTATTTT. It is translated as CASSYSQDRGDTQYF.

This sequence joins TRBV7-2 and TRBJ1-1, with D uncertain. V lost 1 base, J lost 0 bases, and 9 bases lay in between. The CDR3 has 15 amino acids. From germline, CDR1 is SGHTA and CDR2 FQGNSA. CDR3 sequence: CASSLVSSMNTEAFF. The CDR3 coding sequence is TGTGCCAGCAGCTTAGTGTCGTCCATGAACACTGAAGCTTTCTTT. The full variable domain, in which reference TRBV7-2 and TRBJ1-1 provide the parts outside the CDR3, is GAGVSQSPSNKVTEKGKDVELRCDPISGHTALYWYRQSLGQGLEFLIYFQGNSAPDKSGLPSDRFSAERTGGSVSTLTIQRTQQEDSAVYLCASSLVSSMNTEAFFGQGTRLTVV.

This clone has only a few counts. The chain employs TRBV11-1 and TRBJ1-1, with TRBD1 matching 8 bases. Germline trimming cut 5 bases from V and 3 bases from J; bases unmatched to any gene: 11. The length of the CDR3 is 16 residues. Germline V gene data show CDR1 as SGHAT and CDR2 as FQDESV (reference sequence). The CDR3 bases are TGTGCCAGCAGCCACTACGGGACAGGTCGGGACACTGAAGCTTTCTTT. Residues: CASSHYGTGRDTEAFF.

The DNA of the CDR3 is TGCAGCGTTGAAGGGACAGGGACGACGGGAGAGACCCAGTACTTC. Amino acids: CSVEGTGTTGETQYF. This rearrangement joins TRBV29-1 to TRBJ2-5, with 8 bases that match TRBD1. CDR3 length: 15 amino acids. The germline V gene has CDR1 SQVTM and CDR2 ANQGSEA. Germline trimming cut 1 base from V and 4 bases from J; bases unmatched to any gene: 8.

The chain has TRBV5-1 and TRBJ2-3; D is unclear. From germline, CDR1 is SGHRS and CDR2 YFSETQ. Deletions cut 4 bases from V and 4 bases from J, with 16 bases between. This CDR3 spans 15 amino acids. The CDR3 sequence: CASSPSPAGPDTQYF. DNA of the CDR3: TGCGCCAGCAGCCCGAGTCCCGCCGGGCCAGATACGCAGTATTTT.

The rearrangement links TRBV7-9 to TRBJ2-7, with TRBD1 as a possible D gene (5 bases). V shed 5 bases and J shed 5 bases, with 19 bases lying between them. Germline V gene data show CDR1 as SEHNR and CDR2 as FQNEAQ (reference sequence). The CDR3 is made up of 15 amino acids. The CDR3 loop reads CASSPPGAGIDEQYF. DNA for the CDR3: TGTGCCAGCAGCCCCCCTGGGGCAGGGATCGACGAGCAGTACTTC.